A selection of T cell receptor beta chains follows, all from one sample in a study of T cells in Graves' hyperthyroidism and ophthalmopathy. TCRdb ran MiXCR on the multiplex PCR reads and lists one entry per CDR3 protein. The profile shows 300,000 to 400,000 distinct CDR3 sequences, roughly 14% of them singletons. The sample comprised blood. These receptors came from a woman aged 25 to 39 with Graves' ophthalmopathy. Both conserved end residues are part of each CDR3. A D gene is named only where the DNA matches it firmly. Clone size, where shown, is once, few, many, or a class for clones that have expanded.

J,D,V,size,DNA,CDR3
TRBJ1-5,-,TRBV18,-,TGTGCCAGCTCACTTGGGGCAGGGCAGGAGCCCCAGCATTTT,CASSLGAGQEPQHF
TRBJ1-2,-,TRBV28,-,TGTGCCAGCAGCGAACGGATGGGAGGGGATGGCTACACCTTC,CASSERMGGDGYTF
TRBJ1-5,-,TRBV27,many,TGTGCCAGCAGTCCATTGACAGGTTTGGGCAATCAGCCCCAGCATTTT,CASSPLTGLGNQPQHF
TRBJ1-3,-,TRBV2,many,TGTGCCAGCAGTGAATGGTCAGGAGGAAACACCATATATTTT,CASSEWSGGNTIYF
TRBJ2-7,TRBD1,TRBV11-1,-,TGTGCCGGCAGCCGGACAGGGTACGAGCAGTACTTC,CAGSRTGYEQYF
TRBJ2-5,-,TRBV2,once,TGTGCCAGCATCAACCTAGGCGTAGAGACCCAGTACTTC,CASINLGVETQYF
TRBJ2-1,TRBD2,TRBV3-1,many,TGTGCCAGCAGCCAGGGCCAGGCGGGGGGGCGATATGAGCAGTTCTTC,CASSQGQAGGRYEQFF
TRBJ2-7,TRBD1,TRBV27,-,TGTGCCAGCAGTCCCACTTTCGGGACAGGGGGGTACGAGCAGTACTTC,CASSPTFGTGGYEQYF
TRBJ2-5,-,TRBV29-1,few,TGCAGCGTTGAAGGGCATACGTCTTTAGGGACCCAGTACTTC,CSVEGHTSLGTQYF
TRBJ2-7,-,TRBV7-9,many,TGTGCCAGCAGCGCCCTCGGGGAAGCCTACGAGCAGTACTTC,CASSALGEAYEQYF
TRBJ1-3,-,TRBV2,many,TGTGCCACGGAGAGCTCTGGAAACACCATATATTTT,CATESSGNTIYF
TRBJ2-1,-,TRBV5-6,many,TGTGCCAGCAGCTTGGCCATTCGGGAGCAGTTCTTC,CASSLAIREQFF
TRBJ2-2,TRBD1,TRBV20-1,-,TGCAGTGCTAGCCTCGGGGCAGGGGCCGAAGGGGGCCCCGGGGAGCTGTTTTTT,CSASLGAGAEGGPGELFF
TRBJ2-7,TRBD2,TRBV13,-,TGTGCCAGCAGCTCTTTAAAGCGGGGGGACATCTACGAGCAGTACTTC,CASSSLKRGDIYEQYF
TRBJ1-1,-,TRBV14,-,TGTGCCAGCAGCCAAGGGCATCAGGGAACAATGAGTACTGAAGCTTTCTTT,CASSQGHQGTMSTEAFF